This T cell receptor (beta chain) was obtained from a study of graft-versus-host responses after intestinal transplantation. On the study more broadly: Multivisceral, liver-intestinal, or isolated intestinal grafts went to recipients.

Measured with immunoSEQ multiplex PCR; TCRdb has only the in-frame clones, and not every one. The sample lists tens of thousands of clones; about 89% were seen once. Concerning this clone itself: The antigen is not known.

General observations from the study: Graft-versus-host to host-versus-graft clonal ratios in allografts were high in patients with graft-donor T cell macrochimerism. GvH clones surfaced in recipient marrow, some emerging earlier in ileum or blood.

The CDR3 is made up of 13 amino acids. V was shortened by 4 bases and J by 5 bases, with 8 bases between the two germline ends. CDR1 is ENHRY, CDR2 SYGVKD, per germline. The J gene is TRBJ2-2, the V gene TRBV10-3; D remains ambiguous. This TCR was sampled from a human donor who received an intestinal transplant. Here the sequenced sample was unstimulated CD8+ T cells sorted from spleen or lymph node cells, taken before intestinal transplant. The CDR3 DNA reads TGTGCCATCAGTGGCAGTCAAACCGGGGAGCTGTTTTTT. It translates to CAISGSQTGELFF.